This TCR beta chain is drawn from a study of blood T cell repertoires in COVID-19. V was clipped by 5 bases and J by 1 base, with 14 bases between them. Germline-derived CDR1 and CDR2 are MNHEY and SMNVEV (reference sequence). The CDR3 totals 15 residues. Sequencing used immunoSEQ multiplex PCR; TCRdb keeps in-frame clones, though not all of them. The table lists fewer than 80,000 clones, 88% of them singletons, with 9.1% in the top ten. The sequenced sample consisted of peripheral blood. The V call is TRBV27, the J call TRBJ1-1; possible D gene TRBD1, 6 bases. The clonotype was recovered from a human donor in a cohort sampled during active COVID-19. CDR3 amino acids: CASSQKGQPNTEAFF. The CDR3 DNA reads TGTGCCAGCAGTCAAAAGGGACAACCGAACACTGAAGCTTTCTTT.